This T cell receptor beta chain was obtained from a study of long-term antiretroviral therapy in people with HIV. Sequencing relied on immunoSEQ assay v3.0, run at survey level. The method was immunoSEQ multiplex PCR; TCRdb's version includes in-frame clones alone and lacks a portion of them. The sample lists around 32,000 clones; around 89% were seen once. The CDR3 consists of 15 residues. Looked up from germline, CDR1 is LNHNV and CDR2 is YYDKDF (reference sequence). Deletions cut 5 bases from V and 0 bases from J, with 14 bases between. Samples held about 0.95-11 million cryopreserved PBMC before DNA extraction.

The rearrangement joins TRBV15 to TRBJ2-7; D is possibly TRBD2 (6 bases). The source of this sequence is a man aged 45 to 65 with HIV. The source was unsorted PBMCs, collected 3.2 years before starting antiretroviral therapy. The CDR3 coding sequence is TGTGCCACCAGCCGTGGGTGGGGGGTCTCCTACGAGCAGTACTTC. This translates into CATSRGWGVSYEQYF.